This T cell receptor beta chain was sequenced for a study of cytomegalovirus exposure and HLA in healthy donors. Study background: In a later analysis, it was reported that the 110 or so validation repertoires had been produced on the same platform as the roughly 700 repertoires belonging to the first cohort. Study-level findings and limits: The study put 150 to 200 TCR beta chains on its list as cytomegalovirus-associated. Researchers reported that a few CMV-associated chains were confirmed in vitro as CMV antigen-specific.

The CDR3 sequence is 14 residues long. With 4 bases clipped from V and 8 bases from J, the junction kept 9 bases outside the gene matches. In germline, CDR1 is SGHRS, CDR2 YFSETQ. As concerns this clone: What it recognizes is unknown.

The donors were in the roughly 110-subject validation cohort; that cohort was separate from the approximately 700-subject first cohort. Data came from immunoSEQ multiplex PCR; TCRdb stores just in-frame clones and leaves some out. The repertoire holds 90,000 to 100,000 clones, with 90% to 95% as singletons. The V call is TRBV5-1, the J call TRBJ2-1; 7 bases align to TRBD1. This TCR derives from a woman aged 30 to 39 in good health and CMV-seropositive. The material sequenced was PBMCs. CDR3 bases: TGCGCCAGCAGCCGAGACAGGGCACCCGATGAGCAGTTCTTC. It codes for CASSRDRAPDEQFF. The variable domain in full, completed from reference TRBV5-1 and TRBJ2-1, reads KAGVTQTPRYLIKTRGQQVTLSCSPISGHRSVSWYQQTPGQGLQFLFEYFSETQRNKGNFPGRFSGRQFSNSRSEMNVSTLELGDSALYLCASSRDRAPDEQFFGPGTRLTVL.